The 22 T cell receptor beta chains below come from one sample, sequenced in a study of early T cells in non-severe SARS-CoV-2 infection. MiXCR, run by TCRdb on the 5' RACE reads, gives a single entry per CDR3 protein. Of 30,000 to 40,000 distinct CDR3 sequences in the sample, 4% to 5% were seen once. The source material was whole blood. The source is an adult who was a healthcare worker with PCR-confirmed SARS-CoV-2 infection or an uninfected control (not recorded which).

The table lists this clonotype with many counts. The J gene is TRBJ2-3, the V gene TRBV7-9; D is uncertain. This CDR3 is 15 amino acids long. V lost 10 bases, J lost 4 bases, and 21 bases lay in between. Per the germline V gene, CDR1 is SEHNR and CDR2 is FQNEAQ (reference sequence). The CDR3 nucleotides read TGTGCCACCGCAGGTCTCGTCGGGTACCCAGATACGCAGTATTTT. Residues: CATAGLVGYPDTQYF.

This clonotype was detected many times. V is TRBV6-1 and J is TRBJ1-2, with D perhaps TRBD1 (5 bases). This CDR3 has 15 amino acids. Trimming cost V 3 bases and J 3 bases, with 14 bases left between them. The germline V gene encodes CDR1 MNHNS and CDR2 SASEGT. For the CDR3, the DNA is TGTGCCAGCAGTGAGTCTCAGGGAACGTACTATGGCTACACCTTC. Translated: CASSESQGTYYGYTF.

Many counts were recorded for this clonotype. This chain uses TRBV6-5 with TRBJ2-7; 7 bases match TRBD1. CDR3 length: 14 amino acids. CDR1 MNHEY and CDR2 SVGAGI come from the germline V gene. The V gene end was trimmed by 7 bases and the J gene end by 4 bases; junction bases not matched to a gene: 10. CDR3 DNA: TGTGCCAGCAAGCAGGGGGAAGGGATTTACGAGCAGTACTTC. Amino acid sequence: CASKQGEGIYEQYF.

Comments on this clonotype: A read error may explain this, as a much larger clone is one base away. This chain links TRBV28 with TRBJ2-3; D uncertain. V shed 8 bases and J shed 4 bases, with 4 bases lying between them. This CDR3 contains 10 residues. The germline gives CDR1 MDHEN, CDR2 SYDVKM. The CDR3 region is CASGADTQYF. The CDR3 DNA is TGTGCCAGCGGCGCAGATACGCAGTATTTT.

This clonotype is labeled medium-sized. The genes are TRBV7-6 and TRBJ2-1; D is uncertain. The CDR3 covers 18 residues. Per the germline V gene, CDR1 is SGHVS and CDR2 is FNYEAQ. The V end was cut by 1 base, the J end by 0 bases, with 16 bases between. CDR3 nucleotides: TGTGCCAGCAGCTTAGTAGGTGGTCTGATTAGCTCCTACAATGAGCAGTTCTTC. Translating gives CASSLVGGLISSYNEQFF.

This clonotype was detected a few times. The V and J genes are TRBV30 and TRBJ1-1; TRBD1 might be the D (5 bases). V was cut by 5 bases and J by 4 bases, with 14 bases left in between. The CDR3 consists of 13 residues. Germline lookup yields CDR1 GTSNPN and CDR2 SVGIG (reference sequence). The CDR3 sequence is CAWAGGSGTEAFF. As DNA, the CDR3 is TGTGCCTGGGCCGGGGGAAGTGGCACTGAAGCTTTCTTT.

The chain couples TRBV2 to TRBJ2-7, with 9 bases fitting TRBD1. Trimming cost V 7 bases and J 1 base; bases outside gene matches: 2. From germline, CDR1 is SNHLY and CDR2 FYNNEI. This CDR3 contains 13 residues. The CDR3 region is CASKGQGSYEQYF. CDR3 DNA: TGTGCCAGCAAGGGACAGGGATCCTACGAGCAGTACTTC.

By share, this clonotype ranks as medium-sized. The CDR3 sequence is CASSSGGESAFF. For the CDR3, the DNA is TGTGCCAGCTCATCAGGGGGCGAGTCAGCTTTCTTT. The chain uses TRBV18 and TRBJ1-1; TRBD1 aligns across 8 bases. The V segment lost 5 bases and the J segment 10 bases; nucleotides outside the gene matches: 6. CDR1 is KGHSH and CDR2 is LQKENI in the germline V gene. The CDR3 extends over 12 amino acids.

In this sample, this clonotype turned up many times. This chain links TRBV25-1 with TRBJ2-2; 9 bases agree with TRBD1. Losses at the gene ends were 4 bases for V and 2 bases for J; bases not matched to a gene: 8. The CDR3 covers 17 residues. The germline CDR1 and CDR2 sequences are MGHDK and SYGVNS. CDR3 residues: CASSVRDRAKNTGELFF. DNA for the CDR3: TGTGCCAGCAGTGTGAGGGACAGGGCGAAAAACACCGGGGAGCTGTTTTTT.

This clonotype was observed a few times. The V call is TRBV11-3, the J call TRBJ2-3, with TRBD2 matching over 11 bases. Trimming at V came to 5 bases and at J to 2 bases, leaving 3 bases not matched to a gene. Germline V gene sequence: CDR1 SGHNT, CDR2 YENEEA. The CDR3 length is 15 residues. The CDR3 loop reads CASSNSGRATDTQYF. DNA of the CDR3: TGTGCCAGCAGCAATAGCGGGAGGGCCACAGATACGCAGTATTTT.

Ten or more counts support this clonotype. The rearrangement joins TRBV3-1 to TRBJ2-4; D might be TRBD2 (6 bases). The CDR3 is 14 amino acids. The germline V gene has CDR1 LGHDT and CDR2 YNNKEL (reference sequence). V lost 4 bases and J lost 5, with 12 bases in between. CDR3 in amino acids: CASSPPRRENIQYF. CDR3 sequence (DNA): TGTGCCAGCAGCCCCCCCAGGAGGGAAAACATTCAGTACTTC. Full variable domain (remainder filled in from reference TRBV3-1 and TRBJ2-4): DTAVSQTPKYLVTQMGNDKSIKCEQNLGHDTMYWYKQDSKKFLKIMFSYNNKELIINETVPNRFSPKSPDKAHLNLHINSLELGDSAVYFCASSPPRRENIQYFGAGTRLSVL.

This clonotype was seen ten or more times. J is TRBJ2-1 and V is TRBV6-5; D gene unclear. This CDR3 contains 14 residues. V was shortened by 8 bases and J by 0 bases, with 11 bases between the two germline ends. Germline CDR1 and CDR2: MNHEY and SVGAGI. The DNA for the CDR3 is TGTGCCAGCCGGTTCTTTAGCTCCTACAATGAGCAGTTCTTC. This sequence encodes CASRFFSSYNEQFF.

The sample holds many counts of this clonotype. CDR3 nucleotides: TGTGCCAGCAGCAAAGAGGGCCCTACCACAGATACGCAGTATTTT. As protein: CASSKEGPTTDTQYF. This sequence joins TRBV21-1 and TRBJ2-3; TRBD2 is taken as the D call from the table, unchecked against the DNA. TRBV21-1 is labeled a pseudogene. The CDR3 is 15 residues long.

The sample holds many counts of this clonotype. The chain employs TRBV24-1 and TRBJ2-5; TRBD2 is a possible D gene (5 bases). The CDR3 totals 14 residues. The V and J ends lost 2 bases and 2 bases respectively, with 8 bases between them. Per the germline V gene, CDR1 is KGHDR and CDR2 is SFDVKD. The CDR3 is CATSDSLAQETQYF. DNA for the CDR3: TGTGCCACCAGTGATTCCCTAGCACAAGAGACCCAGTACTTC.

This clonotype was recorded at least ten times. The CDR3: CASRTLKREGLETQYF. The CDR3 nucleotides read TGTGCCAGCAGGACTCTGAAGCGGGAGGGCCTTGAGACCCAGTACTTC. This sequence joins TRBV11-2 and TRBJ2-5; TRBD2 matches at 10 bases. CDR3 length equals 16 residues. The V and J ends lost 6 bases and 5 bases, in that order; junction bases with no gene match: 12. Per the germline V gene, CDR1 is SGHAT and CDR2 is FQNNGV.

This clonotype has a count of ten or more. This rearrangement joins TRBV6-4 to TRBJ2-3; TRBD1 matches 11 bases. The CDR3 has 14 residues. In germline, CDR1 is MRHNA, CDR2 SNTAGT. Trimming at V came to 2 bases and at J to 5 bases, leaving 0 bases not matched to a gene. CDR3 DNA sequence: TGTGCCAGCAGTGACGGGACAGGGGGAGATACGCAGTATTTT. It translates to CASSDGTGGDTQYF.

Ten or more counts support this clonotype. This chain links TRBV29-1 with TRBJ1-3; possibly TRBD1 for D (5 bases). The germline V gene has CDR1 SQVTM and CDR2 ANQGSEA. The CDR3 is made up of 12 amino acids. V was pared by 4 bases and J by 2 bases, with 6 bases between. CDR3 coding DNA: TGCAGCGTTGCCAGGGCTGGAAACACCATATATTTT. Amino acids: CSVARAGNTIYF.

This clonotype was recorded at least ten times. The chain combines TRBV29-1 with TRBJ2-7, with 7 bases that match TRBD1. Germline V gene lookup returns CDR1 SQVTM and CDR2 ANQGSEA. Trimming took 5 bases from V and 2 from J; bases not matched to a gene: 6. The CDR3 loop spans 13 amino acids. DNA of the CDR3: TGCAGCGTTCATACAGGGGCCGCCTACGAGCAGTACTTC. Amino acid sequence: CSVHTGAAYEQYF.

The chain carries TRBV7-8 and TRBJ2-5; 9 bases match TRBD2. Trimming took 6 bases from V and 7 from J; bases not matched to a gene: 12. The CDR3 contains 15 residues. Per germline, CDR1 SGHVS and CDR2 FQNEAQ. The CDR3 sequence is CASSPAGGLRGTQYF. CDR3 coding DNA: TGTGCCAGCAGTCCAGCGGGGGGATTAAGAGGGACCCAGTACTTC.

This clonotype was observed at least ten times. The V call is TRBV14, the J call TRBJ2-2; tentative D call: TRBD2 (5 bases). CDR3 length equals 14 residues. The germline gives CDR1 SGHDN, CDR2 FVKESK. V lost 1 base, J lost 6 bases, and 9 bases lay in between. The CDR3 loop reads CASSQVRGSGELFF. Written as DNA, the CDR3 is TGTGCCAGCAGCCAAGTACGGGGTTCCGGGGAGCTGTTTTTT. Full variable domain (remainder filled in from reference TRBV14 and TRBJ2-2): EAGVTQFPSHSVIEKGQTVTLRCDPISGHDNLYWYRRVMGKEIKFLLHFVKESKQDESGMPNNRFLAERTGGTYSTLKVQPAELEDSGVYFCASSQVRGSGELFFGEGSRLTVL.

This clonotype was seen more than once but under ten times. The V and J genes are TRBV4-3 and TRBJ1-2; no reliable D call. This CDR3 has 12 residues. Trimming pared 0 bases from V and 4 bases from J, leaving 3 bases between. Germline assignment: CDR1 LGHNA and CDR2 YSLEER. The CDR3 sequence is CASSQERYGYTF. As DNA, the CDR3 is TGCGCCAGCAGCCAAGAGCGCTATGGCTACACCTTC.

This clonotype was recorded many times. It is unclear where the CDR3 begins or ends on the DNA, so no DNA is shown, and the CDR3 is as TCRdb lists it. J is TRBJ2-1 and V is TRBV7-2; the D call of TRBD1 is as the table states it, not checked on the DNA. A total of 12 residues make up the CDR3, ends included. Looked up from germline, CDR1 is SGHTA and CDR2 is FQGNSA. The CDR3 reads CASSFGGGAKFF.